Sequencing of this T cell receptor (beta chain) was carried out in a study of blood T cell repertoires in COVID-19. The wider study: Samples taken during acute and convalescent COVID-19 were collected in the United States, Italy and Spain. Nucleic acid was either cDNA or gDNA, and it came from T cells, B-cell-depleted T cells, or PBMCs.

In the original analysis: The authors estimated nucleated cell counts from reference gene primer amplification. Some clones are missing from TCRdb's copy, which holds only in-frame ones; the method was immunoSEQ multiplex PCR. V, J and clone size are those of that table, while D and trimming were read from the DNA. Found here are about 29,000 clones, roughly nine tenths of them singletons; the top ten hold roughly 9.8%. J was trimmed by 3 bases and V by 3 bases; bases with no gene match: 6. This CDR3 comprises 15 residues. The germline V gene encodes CDR1 SGHDT and CDR2 YYEEEE. The rearrangement joins TRBV5-6 to TRBJ2-5; 9 nucleotides line up with TRBD1. The sequence was collected from a human donor in a cohort sampled during active COVID-19. Input material: peripheral blood. CDR3 sequence: CASSWRQGGKETQYF. CDR3 nucleotide sequence: TGTGCCAGCAGCTGGCGACAGGGGGGAAAAGAGACCCAGTACTTC.